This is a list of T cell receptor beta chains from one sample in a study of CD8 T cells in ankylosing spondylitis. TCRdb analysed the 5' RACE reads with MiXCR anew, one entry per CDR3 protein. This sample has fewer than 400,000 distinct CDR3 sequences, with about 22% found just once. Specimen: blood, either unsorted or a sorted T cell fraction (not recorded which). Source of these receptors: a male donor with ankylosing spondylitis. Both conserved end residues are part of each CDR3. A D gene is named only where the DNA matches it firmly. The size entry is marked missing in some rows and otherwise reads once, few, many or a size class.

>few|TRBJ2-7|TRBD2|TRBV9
TGTGCCAGCAGCCCTAGCGGCCATTACGAGCAGTACTTC
CASSPSGHYEQYF
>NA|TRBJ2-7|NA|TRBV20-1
TGCAGTGCTCAGACAGGTGCAAACGGGCCGTACTTC
CSAQTGANGPYF
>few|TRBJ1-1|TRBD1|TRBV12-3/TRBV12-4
TGTGCCAGCACAGACAGGGTTATTACTGAAGCTTTCTTT
CASTDRVITEAFF
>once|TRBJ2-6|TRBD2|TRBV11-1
TGTGCCAGCAGCTTAGGGGTTAGCGGGAGACCCGGGGCCAACGTCCTGACTTTC
CASSLGVSGRPGANVLTF
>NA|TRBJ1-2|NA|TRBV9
TGTGCCAGCAGCGTAGGGAGGACTCGTGGCTACACCTTC
CASSVGRTRGYTF
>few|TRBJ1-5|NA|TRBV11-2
TGTGCCAGCAGCTTAGTGTTTATGGGGGCGGGAGGCAATCAGCCCCAGCATTTT
CASSLVFMGAGGNQPQHF
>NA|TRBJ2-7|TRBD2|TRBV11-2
TGTGCCAGCAGCTCCCATAGCGGGAGAGGAGGGGGCGAGCAGTACTTC
CASSSHSGRGGGEQYF
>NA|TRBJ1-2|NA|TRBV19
TGTGCCAGTGGACCACTCCCCCAGGGTTACGTTGGCTACACCTTC
CASGPLPQGYVGYTF
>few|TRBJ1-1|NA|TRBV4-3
TGCGCCAGCAGCCAAGGGGTCAGGGTGAACACTGAAGCTTTCTTT
CASSQGVRVNTEAFF
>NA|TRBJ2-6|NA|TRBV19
TGTGCCAGCTCTCCATTTACCTTGTCTGGGGCCAACGTCCTGACTTTC
CASSPFTLSGANVLTF
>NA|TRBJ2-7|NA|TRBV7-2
TGTGCCAGCAGCTCATGGGGGGGCAGATACTACGAGCAGTACTTC
CASSSWGGRYYEQYF
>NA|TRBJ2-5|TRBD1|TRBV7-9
TGTGCCAGCAGCTTAAACATAGGGGGCGCAGAGACCCAGTACTTC
CASSLNIGGAETQYF
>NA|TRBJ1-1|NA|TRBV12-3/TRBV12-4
TGTGCCAGCAGTGGGTTTAAATCAGGGAGTAACACTGAAGCTTTCTTT
CASSGFKSGSNTEAFF
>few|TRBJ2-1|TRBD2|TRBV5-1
TGCGCCAGCAGCTTGGAGCCTAGCGGGAGGGATGAGCAGTTCTTC
CASSLEPSGRDEQFF
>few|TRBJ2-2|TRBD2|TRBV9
TGTGCCAGCAGCGTCCGGGGGGTAGCGAGACCACCCGGGGAGCTGTTTTTT
CASSVRGVARPPGELFF
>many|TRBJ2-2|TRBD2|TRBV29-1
TGCAGCGCTGTGACTAGCAGAAACACCGGGGAGCTGTTTTTT
CSAVTSRNTGELFF
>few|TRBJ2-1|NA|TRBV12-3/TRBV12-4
TGTGCCAGCAGCCGTGCCGGGGCATCCTACAATGAGCAGTTCTTC
CASSRAGASYNEQFF
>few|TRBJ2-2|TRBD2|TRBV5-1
TGCGCCAGCAGCACCGCGGGGGTAAACACCGGGGAGCTGTTTTTT
CASSTAGVNTGELFF
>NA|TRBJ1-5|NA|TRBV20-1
TGCAGTGCTAGAGTGGGCTTCAGCAATCAGCCCCAGCATTTT
CSARVGFSNQPQHF
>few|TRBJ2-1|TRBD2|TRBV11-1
TGTGCCAGCAGCAAGACTACCGGGGGGGCCAATGAGCAGTTCTTC
CASSKTTGGANEQFF
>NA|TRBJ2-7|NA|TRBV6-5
TGTGCCAGCAGTTCCTGGGGGACGGCCTACGAGCAGTACTTC
CASSSWGTAYEQYF
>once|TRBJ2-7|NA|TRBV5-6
TGTGCCAGCAGCTTAGGGGGTCGGCGAGCGGACTACGAGCAGTACTTC
CASSLGGRRADYEQYF
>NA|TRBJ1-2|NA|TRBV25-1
TGTGCCAGCAGTGAAGTGAAGGGCGGCTATGGCTACACCTTC
CASSEVKGGYGYTF
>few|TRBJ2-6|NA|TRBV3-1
TGTGCCAGCAGGCCGACAGAGGCTGGGGCCAACGTCCTGACTTTC
CASRPTEAGANVLTF
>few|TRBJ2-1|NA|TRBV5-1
TGCGCCAGCAGCTTTGCGGGCGGTGATGAGCAGTTCTTC
CASSFAGGDEQFF
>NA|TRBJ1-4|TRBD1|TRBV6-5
TGTGCCAGCAGTTACTCGAGTCGACAGGGAGGTGAAAAACTGTTTTTT
CASSYSSRQGGEKLFF
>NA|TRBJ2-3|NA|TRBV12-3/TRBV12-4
TGTGCCAGCAGTTTAGAGGAGACAGATACGCAGTATTTT
CASSLEETDTQYF
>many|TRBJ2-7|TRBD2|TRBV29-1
TGCAGCGTTGAAGATGGGACTAGCGGGGCCCACGAGCAGTACTTC
CSVEDGTSGAHEQYF
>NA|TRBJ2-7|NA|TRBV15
TGTGCCACCAGCATTCTCAGAGGGCCCTACCTAGGCGAGCAGTACTTC
CATSILRGPYLGEQYF
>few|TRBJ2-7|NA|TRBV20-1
TGCAGTGCTGCCATGGATCCAGGCGAGCAGTACTTC
CSAAMDPGEQYF
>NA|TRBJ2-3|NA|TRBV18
TGTGCCAGCTCACCAAGTGGCATCCCGAAACTAGGGGCGCAGTATTTT
CASSPSGIPKLGAQYF
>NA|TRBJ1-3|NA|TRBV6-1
TGTGCCAGCAGCTCCGACGGGACCAGAGGAAACACCATATATTTT
CASSSDGTRGNTIYF
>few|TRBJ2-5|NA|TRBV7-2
TGTGCCAGCAGCTTAAATTCAGGGGATCGAGAGACCCAGTACTTC
CASSLNSGDRETQYF
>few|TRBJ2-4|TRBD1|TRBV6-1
TGTGCCAGCAGCCAGATACAGGGGCTAGCCAAAAACATTCAGTACTTC
CASSQIQGLAKNIQYF
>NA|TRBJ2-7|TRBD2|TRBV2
TGTGCCAGCAGTGAAGAGCGGGGACTAGCGGGAGTTCGGGAGCAGTACTTC
CASSEERGLAGVREQYF
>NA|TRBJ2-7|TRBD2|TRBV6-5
TGTGCCAGCAGTTACTCTTACGGGGGGGCTGACGAGCAGTACTTC
CASSYSYGGADEQYF
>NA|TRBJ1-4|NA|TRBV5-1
TGCGCCAGCAGCCTGGAGGACGGTGAAAAACTGTTTTTT
CASSLEDGEKLFF
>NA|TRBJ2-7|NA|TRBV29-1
TGCAGCGTTGAAGGTGGGGGTACCTCCGAGCAGTACTTC
CSVEGGGTSEQYF
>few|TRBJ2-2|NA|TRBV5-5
TGTGCCAGCAATCTCGCGAACACCGGGGAGCTGTTTTTT
CASNLANTGELFF